The present entry profiles one T cell receptor beta chain with its context. In the authors' methods: Estimation of nucleated cell counts was performed using reference gene primer amplification. Sequenced by immunoSEQ multiplex PCR; TCRdb stores in-frame clones only, minus some. For V, J and clone size, that table is used; D and trimming come from the DNA. The sample comprises about 220,000 clones, under 90% of which are singletons, and 3% to 4% rests with the top ten. This entry belongs to a study of blood T cell repertoires in COVID-19. The CDR3 is 14 residues long. The germline V gene has CDR1 SGHRS and CDR2 YFSETQ. The trim removed 5 bases at V and 5 bases at J, leaving 8 bases unmatched. Residents of approximately 25 US areas, aged about 18 to 95 years, made up the participants.

The sequence came from a woman aged 55-69 years who had recovered from COVID-19. V usage is TRBV5-1 and J usage is TRBJ2-7, with TRBD1 matching over 9 bases. Sequencing used PBMCs or T cells enriched from blood (not recorded which). CDR3 loop: CASRPGTGLHEQYF. CDR3 coding DNA: TGCGCCAGCAGGCCCGGGACAGGGCTCCACGAGCAGTACTTC.